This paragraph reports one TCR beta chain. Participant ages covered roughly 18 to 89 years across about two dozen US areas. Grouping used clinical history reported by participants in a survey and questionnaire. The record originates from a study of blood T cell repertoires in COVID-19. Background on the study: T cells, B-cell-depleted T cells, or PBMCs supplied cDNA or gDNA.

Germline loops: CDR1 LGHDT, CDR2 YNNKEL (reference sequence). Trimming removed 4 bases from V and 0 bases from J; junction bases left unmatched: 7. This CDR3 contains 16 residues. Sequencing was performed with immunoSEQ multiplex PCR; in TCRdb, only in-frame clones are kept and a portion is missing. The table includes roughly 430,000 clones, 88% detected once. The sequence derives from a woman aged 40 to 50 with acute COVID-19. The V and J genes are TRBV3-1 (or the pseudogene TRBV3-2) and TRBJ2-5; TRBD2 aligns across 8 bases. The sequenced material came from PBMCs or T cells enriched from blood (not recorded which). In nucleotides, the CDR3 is TGTGCCAGCAGCCCGCAACTAGCGGTGTACCAAGAGACCCAGTACTTC. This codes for CASSPQLAVYQETQYF.